These 23 T cell receptor beta chains came from one sample sequenced in a study of neurological immune-mediated disorders. MiXCR, applied by TCRdb to the 5' RACE reads, yields one record per CDR3 protein. The data contain roughly 60,000 distinct CDR3 sequences, just under 4% of them singletons. Sequencing was done on a sample of CD4+ T cells from blood. These receptors all stem from a woman in her thirties or forties with multiple sclerosis.

This clonotype was seen at least ten times. This chain links TRBV3-1 with TRBJ1-6; maybe TRBD1 (5 bases). This CDR3 is 14 amino acids long. The V and J ends lost 3 bases and 7 bases respectively, with 10 bases between them. Germline V lookup: CDR1 LGHDT, CDR2 YNNKEL (reference sequence). CDR3 in DNA: TGTGCCAGCAGCCACGCGGAGGGGAATTCACCCCTCCACTTT. It is translated as CASSHAEGNSPLHF. The full variable domain, completed using reference TRBV3-1 and TRBJ1-6, is DTAVSQTPKYLVTQMGNDKSIKCEQNLGHDTMYWYKQDSKKFLKIMFSYNNKELIINETVPNRFSPKSPDKAHLNLHINSLELGDSAVYFCASSHAEGNSPLHFGNGTRLTVT.

This clonotype was seen repeatedly, ten times or more. V and J are TRBV11-2 and TRBJ1-2, with D possibly matching TRBD1 (5 bases). Trimming left V 5 bases short and J 0 bases short, with 19 bases between. Germline values: CDR1 SGHAT, CDR2 FQNNGV. The CDR3 runs 17 residues. CDR3 bases: TGTGCCAGCAGCCCTAGGGACGGACCAACTTCTAACTATGGCTACACCTTC. It is translated as CASSPRDGPTSNYGYTF. Supplemented by reference TRBV11-2 and TRBJ1-2, the full variable domain reads EAGVAQSPRYKIIEKRQSVAFWCNPISGHATLYWYQQILGQGPKLLIQFQNNGVVDDSQLPKDRFSAERLKGVDSTLKIQPAKLEDSAVYLCASSPRDGPTSNYGYTFGSGTRLTVV.

This clonotype was detected ten times or more. This chain uses TRBV3-1 with TRBJ1-1; D call uncertain. Germline V CDR1 and CDR2: LGHDT, YNNKEL (reference sequence). Trimming cost V 0 bases and J 4 bases, with 0 bases left between them. This CDR3 is 11 amino acids long. CDR3 loop: CASSQDTEAFF. The CDR3 coding sequence is TGTGCCAGCAGCCAAGACACTGAAGCTTTCTTT.

At least ten counts were recorded for this clonotype. The V gene is TRBV24-1, the J gene TRBJ1-4, with TRBD1 matching over 7 bases. The V gene end was trimmed by 3 bases and the J gene end by 8 bases; junction bases not matched to a gene: 14. The CDR3 contains 17 residues. Germline V CDR1 and CDR2: KGHDR, SFDVKD. The CDR3 region has the DNA TGTGCCACCAGTGATATCCCCTCCAGGGGGAAAGCGGAAAAACTGTTTTTT. Translated: CATSDIPSRGKAEKLFF.

At least ten counts were recorded for this clonotype. The V and J genes are TRBV27 and TRBJ2-7; TRBD1 might be the D (7 bases). From germline, CDR1 is MNHEY and CDR2 SMNVEV (reference sequence). V was shortened by 6 bases and J by 4 bases, with 25 bases between the two germline ends. This CDR3 region has 17 residues. The CDR3 region has the DNA TGTGCCAGCAGCTTTAGGAGGGGCAGGGGGTCAGTTTACGAGCAGTACTTC. This gives the protein CASSFRRGRGSVYEQYF.

This clonotype was seen ten or more times. The rearrangement links TRBV4-1 to TRBJ2-1, with unresolved D. Germline values: CDR1 MGHRA, CDR2 YSYEKL. V lost 2 bases and J lost 2, with 19 bases in between. The CDR3 spans 18 residues. The CDR3 protein is CASSQFPVALKTYNEQFF. The CDR3, as DNA: TGCGCCAGCAGCCAATTCCCGGTTGCGCTAAAGACCTACAATGAGCAGTTCTTC.

This clonotype was counted at least ten times. The chain combines TRBV5-1 with TRBJ1-1, with D possibly TRBD1 on 6 matching bases. The CDR3 covers 12 residues. CDR1 is SGHRS, CDR2 YFSETQ, per germline. V was cut by 4 bases and J by 8 bases, with 12 bases left in between. This CDR3 is CASSPDRLEAFF. CDR3 coding DNA: TGCGCCAGCAGCCCGGACAGATTAGAAGCTTTCTTT.

This clonotype was observed at least ten times. This chain uses TRBV29-1 with TRBJ2-5; 9 bases are a match to TRBD1. The CDR3 covers 14 residues. The germline V gene encodes CDR1 SQVTM and CDR2 ANQGSEA. Losses at the gene ends were 5 bases for V and 4 bases for J; bases not matched to a gene: 8. The CDR3 loop reads CSVSYRGPRETQYF. CDR3 DNA: TGCAGCGTTAGTTACAGGGGGCCCCGAGAGACCCAGTACTTC.

This clonotype has ten or more counts. V and J are TRBV7-3 and TRBJ2-2, with 8 bases matching TRBD2. Trimming removed 2 bases from V and 7 bases from J; junction bases left unmatched: 12. CDR1 SGHTA and CDR2 FQGTGA come from the germline V gene. The CDR3 covers 17 residues. The CDR3 here is CASSLGPGLDYGGELFF. The CDR3 DNA sequence: TGTGCCAGCAGCTTAGGCCCGGGACTAGATTACGGCGGGGAGCTGTTTTTT.

There are many counts of this clonotype. The chain has TRBV9 and TRBJ2-7, with a tentative D call TRBD1 (6 bases). The CDR3 covers 15 residues. The germline V gene encodes CDR1 SGDLS and CDR2 YYNGEE. Between the trimmed V and J ends, which lost 2 bases and 0 bases, there was a span of 12 bases. CDR3 sequence (DNA): TGTGCCAGCAGCGTCTCGGGGACATTCTCCTACGAGCAGTACTTC. As protein: CASSVSGTFSYEQYF. The variable domain in full, with the rest retrieved from reference TRBV9 and TRBJ2-7, is DSGVTQTPKHLITATGQRVTLRCSPRSGDLSVYWYQQSLDQGLQFLIQYYNGEERAKGNILERFSAQQFPDLHSELNLSSLELGDSALYFCASSVSGTFSYEQYFGPGTRLTVT.

This clonotype occurred a few times. V and J are TRBV5-1 and TRBJ2-3; D is undetermined. This CDR3 contains 14 residues. The germline CDR1 and CDR2 sequences are SGHRS and YFSETQ. Trimming removed 1 base from V and 1 base from J, with 7 bases in between. The CDR3: CASSLQGGTDTQYF. DNA for the CDR3: TGCGCCAGCAGCTTGCAAGGAGGCACAGATACGCAGTATTTT.

There are many counts of this clonotype. V usage is TRBV20-1 and J usage is TRBJ2-3; the D is unclear. This CDR3 has 12 residues. From germline, CDR1 is DFQATT and CDR2 SNEGSKA (reference sequence). Trimming removed 8 bases from V and 4 bases from J, with 13 bases in between. CDR3 in DNA: TGCAGTTTTTATCGAGGAGCAGATACGCAGTATTTT. The encoded protein is CSFYRGADTQYF.

To note about this clonotype: This may be a read error: a much more frequent sequence differs by one nucleotide. The chain is built from TRBV7-9 and TRBJ2-7, with a tentative D call TRBD2 (5 bases). The CDR3 totals 13 residues. CDR1 SEHNR and CDR2 FQNEAQ come from the germline V gene (reference sequence). In DNA form, the CDR3 reads TGTACCAGCAGCTCCGTCGGACTTTACGAGCAGTACTTC. Its protein product is CTSSSVGLYEQYF.

The sample holds many counts of this clonotype. This chain connects TRBV29-1 to TRBJ1-2; D call uncertain. The CDR3 totals 12 residues. The V end lost 6 bases, the J end lost 1 base, and 9 bases lay between the germline ends. Germline-derived CDR1 and CDR2 are SQVTM and ANQGSEA. CDR3: CSVWALNYGYTF. In DNA form, the CDR3 reads TGCAGCGTATGGGCCCTTAACTATGGCTACACCTTC. The variable domain in full, with the rest retrieved from reference TRBV29-1 and TRBJ1-2, is SAVISQKPSRDICQRGTSLTIQCQVDSQVTMMFWYRQQPGQSLTLIATANQGSEATYESGFVIDKFPISRPNLTFSTLTVSNMSPEDSSIYLCSVWALNYGYTFGSGTRLTVV.

Many counts were recorded for this clonotype. The J gene is TRBJ2-7, the V gene TRBV7-6, with 9 nucleotides matching TRBD1. The CDR3 totals 15 residues. Trimming removed 5 bases from V and 1 base from J; junction bases left unmatched: 6. From germline, CDR1 is SGHVS and CDR2 FNYEAQ. The CDR3 loop reads CASSGRTGVSYEQYF. The CDR3, as DNA: TGTGCCAGCAGCGGGCGGACAGGGGTATCCTACGAGCAGTACTTC.

This clonotype was observed once. This sequence joins TRBV12-2 and TRBJ1-5. TRBV12-2 is a recognized pseudogene. This CDR3 comprises 14 residues. The CDR3 is CASRSVAANQPQHF. In nucleotides, the CDR3 is TGTGCAAGTCGCTCAGTCGCCGCCAATCAGCCCCAGCATTTT.

At least ten counts were recorded for this clonotype. This chain uses TRBV12-3 or TRBV12-4 with TRBJ1-1, with a weak D call TRBD1 (6 bases). The V end lost 6 bases, the J end lost 5 bases, and 19 bases lay between the germline ends. CDR3 length: 15 amino acids. CDR3 nucleotide sequence: TGTGCCAGCAGCCCTCAACAGGGTAGTCGGACTGAAGCTTTCTTT. This sequence encodes CASSPQQGSRTEAFF.

This clonotype was detected many times. This rearrangement joins TRBV10-3 to TRBJ2-2; D is unclear. This CDR3 has 14 residues. Germline loops: CDR1 ENHRY, CDR2 SYGVKD. The V end lost 2 bases, the J end lost 5 bases, and 9 bases lay between the germline ends. The CDR3: CAISEATVTGELFF. CDR3 nucleotides: TGTGCCATCAGTGAGGCTACAGTAACCGGGGAGCTGTTTTTT.

This clonotype was recorded many times. The rearrangement links TRBV3-1 to TRBJ2-1, with a tentative D call TRBD1 (5 bases). CDR3 length equals 15 residues. V was shortened by 0 bases and J by 8 bases, with 14 bases between the two germline ends. The germline CDR1 and CDR2 sequences are LGHDT and YNNKEL (reference sequence). The CDR3 protein is CASSQDGAGPDEQFF. The CDR3 DNA reads TGTGCCAGCAGCCAAGATGGGGCAGGGCCGGATGAGCAGTTCTTC.

This chain joins TRBV3-1 and TRBJ2-6, with D tentatively TRBD2 (5 bases). Germline V gene sequence: CDR1 LGHDT, CDR2 YNNKEL (reference sequence). The CDR3 consists of 17 residues. V was shortened by 4 bases and J by 2 bases, with 15 bases between the two germline ends. The CDR3 bases are TGTGCCAGCAGCCCTCGCACCGGGGTCCCTGGGGCCAACGTCCTGACTTTC. As protein: CASSPRTGVPGANVLTF.

This clonotype was counted at least ten times. The V and J genes are TRBV5-1 and TRBJ2-3; D gene ambiguous. Deletions cut 1 base from V and 1 base from J, with 13 bases between. Looked up from germline, CDR1 is SGHRS and CDR2 is YFSETQ. The CDR3 runs to 16 residues. The CDR3 coding sequence is TGCGCCAGCAGCTTGTCGGCCCTCCGGGGCACAGATACGCAGTATTTT. It specifies CASSLSALRGTDTQYF.

This clonotype was recorded many times. V and J are TRBV6-5 and TRBJ1-2; D gene uncertain. The CDR3 consists of 16 residues. The V end lost 6 bases, the J end lost 0 bases, and 17 bases lay between the germline ends. Germline V gene lookup returns CDR1 MNHEY and CDR2 SVGAGI. Here the CDR3 reads CASSPGSSIANYGYTF. CDR3 nucleotides: TGTGCCAGCAGCCCCGGATCGAGTATAGCTAACTATGGCTACACCTTC.

This clonotype was detected many times. The chain is built from TRBV6-5 and TRBJ2-1; D is undetermined. Germline CDR1 is MNHEY and CDR2 is SVGAGI. The CDR3 has 14 residues. The V gene lost 6 bases and the J gene lost 8 bases, with 17 bases spanning the gap. The CDR3 spells CASSMAPGRDEQFF. CDR3 DNA sequence: TGTGCCAGCAGCATGGCTCCCGGGCGCGATGAGCAGTTCTTC.